This TCR beta chain appears in the sequencing data of a study of Ad26.COV2.S vaccination and SARS-CoV-2 variants. Using immunoSEQ multiplex PCR, the repertoire was profiled, and TCRdb retains in-frame clones only, with some absent. The sample yields hundreds of thousands of clones, around 90% seen once. For this clone: The same CDR3 is also encoded by other DNA sequences in this sample.

V was pared by 0 bases and J by 2 bases, with 8 bases between. CDR1 and CDR2 from the germline V gene are MNHEY and SVGAGI. The CDR3 extends over 14 amino acids. Regarding treatment: around 19 received Ad26.COV2.S at low or high dose, single or two shots; roughly five received placebo; per-sample allocation not given. Sample collection was performed on day 63 after the first vaccine or placebo injection. The receptor comes from a person aged 18-65 years who received the Ad26.COV2.S COVID-19 vaccine or a placebo. The source material was peripheral blood, sampled in a trial of Ad26.COV2.S vaccine versus placebo. V usage is TRBV6-5 and J usage is TRBJ2-7; tentatively, D is TRBD1 or TRBD2 (5 bases each). The CDR3: CASSYSRGPYEQYF. Here the CDR3 DNA reads TGTGCCAGCAGTTACTCCCGGGGACCCTACGAGCAGTACTTC.